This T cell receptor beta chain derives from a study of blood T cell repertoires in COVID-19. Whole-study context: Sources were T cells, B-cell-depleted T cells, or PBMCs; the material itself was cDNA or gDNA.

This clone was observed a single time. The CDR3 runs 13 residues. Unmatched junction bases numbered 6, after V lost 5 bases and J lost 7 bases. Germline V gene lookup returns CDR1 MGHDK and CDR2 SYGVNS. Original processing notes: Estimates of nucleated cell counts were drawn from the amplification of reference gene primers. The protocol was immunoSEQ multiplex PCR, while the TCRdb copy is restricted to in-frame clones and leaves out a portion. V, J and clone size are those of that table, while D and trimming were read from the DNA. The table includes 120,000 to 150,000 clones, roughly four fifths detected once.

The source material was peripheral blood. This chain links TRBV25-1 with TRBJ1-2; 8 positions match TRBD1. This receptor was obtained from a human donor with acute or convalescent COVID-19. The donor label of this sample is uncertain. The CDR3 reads CASSFAGGSGYTF. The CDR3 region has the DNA TGTGCCAGCAGTTTTGCAGGGGGCTCTGGCTACACCTTC.